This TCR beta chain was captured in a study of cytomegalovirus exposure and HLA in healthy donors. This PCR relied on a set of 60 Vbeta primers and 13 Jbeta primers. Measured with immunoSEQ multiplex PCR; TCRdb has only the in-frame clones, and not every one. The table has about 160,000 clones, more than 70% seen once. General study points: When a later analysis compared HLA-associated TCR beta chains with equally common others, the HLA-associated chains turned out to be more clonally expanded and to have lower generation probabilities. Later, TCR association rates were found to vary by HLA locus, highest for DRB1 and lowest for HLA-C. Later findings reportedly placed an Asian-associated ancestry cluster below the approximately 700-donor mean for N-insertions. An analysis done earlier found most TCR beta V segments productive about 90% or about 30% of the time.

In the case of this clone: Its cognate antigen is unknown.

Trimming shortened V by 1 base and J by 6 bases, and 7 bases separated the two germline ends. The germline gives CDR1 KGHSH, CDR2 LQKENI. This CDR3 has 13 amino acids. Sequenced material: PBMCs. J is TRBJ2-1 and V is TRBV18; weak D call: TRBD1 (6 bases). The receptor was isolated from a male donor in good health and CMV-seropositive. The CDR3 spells CASSPRDTNEQFF. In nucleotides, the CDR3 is TGTGCCAGCTCACCACGGGACACCAATGAGCAGTTCTTC.